The sequence of this T cell receptor (beta chain) was determined in a study of blood T cell repertoires in COVID-19 (dated by TCRdb to between 2020 and 2021). For the study in its entirety: Collaborator samples came from the United States, Italy and Spain and covered acute and convalescent phases of COVID-19. The repertoires were made available in a free public database intended to serve as a resource for research on the immune response to SARS-CoV-2. A de-identified subject ID, COVID-19 status, age in years and sex were almost always included in the sample metadata. Samples were obtained from the ongoing ImmuneRACE study (first 160 participants) and from about 1,300 subjects provided by 6 global collaborators. The prospective study material was composed of cDNA or gDNA derived from T cells, B-cell-depleted T cells, or PBMCs. Subjects who had been exposed to COVID-19, were actively infected with it, or had recovered from it provided the deeply sampled blood TCRbeta repertoires that made up the dataset. Where available, HLA class I and class II types were taken from metadata supplied by the sample provider and were not determined by assay-based typing. Beyond this particular receptor, the publication reports: The quantity of clinical and demographic metadata differed by source and by participant and was supplied without curation.

As to this clone: Its antigen is unknown. No much larger clonotype is one base removed from it; base qualities were not supplied.

Counted from cysteine to phenylalanine, this CDR3 has 13 amino acids. Of all the DNA, just the CDR3 is kept, 39 bases in frame from base 1. According to the germline V gene (reference sequence), CDR1 reads SEHNR and CDR2 reads FQNEAQ. The germline V and J ends show losses of 5 bases and 9 bases respectively, and no gene match explains 4 bases of the junction. The collaborating institutions used their own protocols to collect whole blood in K2EDTA tubes. For TCRbeta analysis, collaborators shipped samples as frozen whole blood, isolated PBMCs, or DNA extracted from either of those sample types. The immunoSEQ Assay, a bias-controlled multiplex PCR, was used to amplify TCRbeta CDR3 regions from genomic DNA. The authors' analysis ran thus. The number of nucleated cells in each sample was estimated by amplification of reference gene primers within the assay. Sequence reads were collapsed and filtered to measure the absolute abundance of every unique TCRbeta CDR3 rearrangement. For each sample, productive Simpson clonality was calculated as the square root of Simpson's diversity index over productive rearrangements. TCRdb stores this immuneACCESS table with in-frame sequences only. Part of the clones is absent; in the studies checked, under half of the shortfall reflects unresolved V genes, and no reason is known for the rest. V and J calls and clone size follow that table, whereas D and trimming were derived from the DNA. The sample contains under 350,000 clones, around 85% of them found a single time. Jointly, the top ten make up approximately 10% of the sample.

Sequences were obtained from peripheral blood. The chain is made from TRBV7-9 and TRBJ1-6; TRBD1 fits 7 bases in the junction. The origin of this receptor is a woman in her sixties or seventies with acute or convalescent COVID-19. The CDR3 sequence is CASSKTGVSPLHF. The nucleotide sequence reads TGTGCCAGCAGCAAAACAGGGGTTTCACCCCTCCACTTT.